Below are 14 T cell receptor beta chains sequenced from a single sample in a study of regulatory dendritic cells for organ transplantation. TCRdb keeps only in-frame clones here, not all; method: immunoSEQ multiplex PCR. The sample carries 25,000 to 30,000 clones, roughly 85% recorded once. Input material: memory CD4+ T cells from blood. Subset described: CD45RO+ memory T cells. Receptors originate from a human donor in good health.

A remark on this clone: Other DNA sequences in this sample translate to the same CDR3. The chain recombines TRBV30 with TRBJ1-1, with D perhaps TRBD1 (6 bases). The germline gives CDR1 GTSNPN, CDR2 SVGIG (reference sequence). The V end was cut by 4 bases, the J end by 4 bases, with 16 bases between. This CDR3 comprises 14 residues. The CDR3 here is CAWTLGHGVTEAFF. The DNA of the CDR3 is TGTGCCTGGACACTGGGACACGGTGTCACTGAAGCTTTCTTT.

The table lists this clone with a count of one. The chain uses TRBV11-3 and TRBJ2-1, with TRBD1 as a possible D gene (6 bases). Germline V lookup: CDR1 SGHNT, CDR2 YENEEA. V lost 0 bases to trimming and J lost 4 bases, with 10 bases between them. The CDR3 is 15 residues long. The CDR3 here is CASSLDRTEYNEQFF. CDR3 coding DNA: TGTGCCAGCAGCTTAGACAGGACAGAGTACAATGAGCAGTTCTTC.

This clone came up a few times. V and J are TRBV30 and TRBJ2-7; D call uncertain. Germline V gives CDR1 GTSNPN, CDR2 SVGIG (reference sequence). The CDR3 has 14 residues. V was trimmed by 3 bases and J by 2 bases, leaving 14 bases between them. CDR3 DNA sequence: TGTGCCTGGAGCGTCGATACACGAGCCTACGAGCAGTACTTC. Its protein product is CAWSVDTRAYEQYF. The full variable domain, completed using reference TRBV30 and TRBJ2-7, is SQTIHQWPATLVQPVGSPLSLECTVEGTSNPNLYWYRQAAGRGLQLLFYSVGIGQISSEVPQNLSASRPQDRQFILSSKKLLLSDSGFYLCAWSVDTRAYEQYFGPGTRLTVT.

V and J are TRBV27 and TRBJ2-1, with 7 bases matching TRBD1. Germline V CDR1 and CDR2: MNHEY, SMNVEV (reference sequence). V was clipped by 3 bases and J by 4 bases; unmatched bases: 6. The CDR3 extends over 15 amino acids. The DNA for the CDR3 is TGTGCCAGCAGTTTTGTGAGGGGGCGGTACAATGAGCAGTTCTTC. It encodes CASSFVRGRYNEQFF.

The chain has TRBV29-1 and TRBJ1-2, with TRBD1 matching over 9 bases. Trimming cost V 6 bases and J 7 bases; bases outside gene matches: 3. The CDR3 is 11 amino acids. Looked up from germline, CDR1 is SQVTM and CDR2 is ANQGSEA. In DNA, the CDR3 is TGCAGCGTGGGACAGGGTTTTGGCTACACCTTC. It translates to CSVGQGFGYTF.

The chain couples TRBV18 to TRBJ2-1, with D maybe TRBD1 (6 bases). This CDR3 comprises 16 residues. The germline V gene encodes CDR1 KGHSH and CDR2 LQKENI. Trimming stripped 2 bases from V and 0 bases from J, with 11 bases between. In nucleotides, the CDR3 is TGTGCCAGCTCACCAAATACAGGGAGCTCCTACAATGAGCAGTTCTTC. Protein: CASSPNTGSSYNEQFF.

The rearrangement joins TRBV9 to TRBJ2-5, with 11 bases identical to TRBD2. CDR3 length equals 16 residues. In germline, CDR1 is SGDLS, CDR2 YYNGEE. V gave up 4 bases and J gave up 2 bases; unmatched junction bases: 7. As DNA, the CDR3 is TGTGCCAGCAGCCCTCGACTAGCGGGACTTCAAGAGACCCAGTACTTC. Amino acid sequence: CASSPRLAGLQETQYF.

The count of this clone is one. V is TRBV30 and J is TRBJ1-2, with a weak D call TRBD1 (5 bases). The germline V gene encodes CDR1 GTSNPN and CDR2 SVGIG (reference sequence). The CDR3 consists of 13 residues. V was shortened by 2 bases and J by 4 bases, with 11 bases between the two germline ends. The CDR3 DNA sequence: TGTGCCTGGAGTAGACAGCTTCTCTATGGCTACACCTTC. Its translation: CAWSRQLLYGYTF.

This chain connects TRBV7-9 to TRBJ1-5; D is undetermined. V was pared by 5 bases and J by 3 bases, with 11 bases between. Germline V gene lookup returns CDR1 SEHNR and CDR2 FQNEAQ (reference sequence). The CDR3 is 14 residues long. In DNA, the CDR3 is TGTGCCAGCAGCCCTCTGGGCCTCAATCAGCCCCAGCATTTT. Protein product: CASSPLGLNQPQHF.

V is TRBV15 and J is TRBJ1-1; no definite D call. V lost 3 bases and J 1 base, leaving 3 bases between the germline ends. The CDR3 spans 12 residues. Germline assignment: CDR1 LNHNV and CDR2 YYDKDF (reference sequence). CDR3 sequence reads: CATSSPNTEAFF. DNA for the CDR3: TGTGCCACCAGCAGCCCGAACACTGAAGCTTTCTTT.

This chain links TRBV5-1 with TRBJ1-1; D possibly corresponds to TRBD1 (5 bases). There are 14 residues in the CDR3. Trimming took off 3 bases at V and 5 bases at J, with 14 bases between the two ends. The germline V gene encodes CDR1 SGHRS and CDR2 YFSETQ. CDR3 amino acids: CASSYDGGLTEAFF. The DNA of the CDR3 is TGCGCCAGCAGCTACGACGGGGGTTTAACTGAAGCTTTCTTT. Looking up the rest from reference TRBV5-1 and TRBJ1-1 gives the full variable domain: KAGVTQTPRYLIKTRGQQVTLSCSPISGHRSVSWYQQTPGQGLQFLFEYFSETQRNKGNFPGRFSGRQFSNSRSEMNVSTLELGDSALYLCASSYDGGLTEAFFGQGTRLTVV.

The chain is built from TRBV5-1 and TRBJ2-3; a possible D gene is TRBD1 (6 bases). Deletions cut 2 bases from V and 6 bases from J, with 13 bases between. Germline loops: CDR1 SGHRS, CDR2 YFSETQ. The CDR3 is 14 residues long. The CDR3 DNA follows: TGCGCCAGCAGCTTACAGGGCCCGCACGATACGCAGTATTTT. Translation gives CASSLQGPHDTQYF.

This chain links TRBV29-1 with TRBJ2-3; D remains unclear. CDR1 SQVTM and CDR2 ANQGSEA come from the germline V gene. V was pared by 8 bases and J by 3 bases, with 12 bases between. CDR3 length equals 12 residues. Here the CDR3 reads CSTAVGTDTQYF. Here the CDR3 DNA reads TGCAGCACCGCGGTGGGTACAGATACGCAGTATTTT.

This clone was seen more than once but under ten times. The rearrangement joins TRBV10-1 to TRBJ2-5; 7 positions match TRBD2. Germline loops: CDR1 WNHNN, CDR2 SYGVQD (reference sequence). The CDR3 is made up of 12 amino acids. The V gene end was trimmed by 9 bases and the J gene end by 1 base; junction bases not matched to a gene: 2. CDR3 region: CARLAGQETQYF. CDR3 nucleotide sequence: TGCGCCAGATTAGCGGGCCAAGAGACCCAGTACTTC.